This is a list of T cell receptor beta chains from one sample in a study of T cell repertoires in cytomegalovirus infection. TCRdb re-called the reads through MiXCR, storing one row per CDR3 protein. Among 45,000 to 55,000 distinct CDR3 sequences listed, around 18% were seen once. Their cognate antigens are unknown. Specimen: CD8+ T cells from cultured PBMCs, collected from culture after CMV antigen stimulation. These receptors were taken from a human donor in good health (CMV status not recorded). Some clones in this sample may be carry-over from other donors' samples. The CDR3 runs from the conserved cysteine through the conserved F or W. Fields, in order: D gene, clone size, J gene, V gene, CDR3 DNA, CDR3 protein. A D gene is named only where the DNA matches it firmly. The size of a clone is reported for some rows only, either as once, few or many, or as a class for expanded clones.

>TRBD2|few|TRBJ2-1|TRBV6-2/TRBV6-3
TGTGCCAGCAGCTCGACTAGCTACCAGCAGTTCTTC
CASSSTSYQQFF
>-|many|TRBJ2-7|TRBV12-3/TRBV12-4
TGTGCCAGCAGTTTAGGGGCGAACACCTACGAGCAGTACTTC
CASSLGANTYEQYF
>TRBD1|few|TRBJ1-2|TRBV5-4
TGTGCCAGCAGCCCCTCGACAGGGAACTTCGAGTATGGCTACACCTTC
CASSPSTGNFEYGYTF
>TRBD2|-|TRBJ2-5|TRBV30
TGTGCCTGGGGGACTAGCGGCCAAGAGACCCAGTACTTC
CAWGTSGQETQYF
>-|few|TRBJ2-2|TRBV24-1
TGTGCCACCAGTGATTTGAGTTCCCGAGGGCAGCTGTTTTTT
CATSDLSSRGQLFF
>-|few|TRBJ2-7|TRBV7-9
TGTGCCAGCAGCGACGGACCATACGAGCAGTACTTC
CASSDGPYEQYF
>-|few|TRBJ1-6|TRBV6-8
TGTGCCAGCAGAGAGGACAGCCATAATTCACCCCTCCACTTT
CASREDSHNSPLHF
>-|many|TRBJ1-1|TRBV7-8
TGTGCCAGCAGCTCCCTCGGGGGGAACACTGAAGCTTTCTTT
CASSSLGGNTEAFF
>-|many|TRBJ1-4|TRBV6-6
TGTGCCAGCAGTCGAAATGACCCGTCCGGGGGATATGAAAAACTGTTTTTT
CASSRNDPSGGYEKLFF
>-|many|TRBJ2-1|TRBV4-3
TGCGCCAGCAGCCAAGATTTAGGGCAGGGGAGGCGGTTCTTC
CASSQDLGQGRRFF
>-|-|TRBJ2-7|TRBV11-2
TGTGCCAGCAGCTTAGAGTTCGGAGGGGGTAGGGGCGAGCAGTACTTC
CASSLEFGGGRGEQYF
>TRBD2|few|TRBJ2-1|TRBV7-8
TGTGCCAGCAGCTCCTTTACTAGCGGGAGTAACTATGAGCAGTTCTTC
CASSSFTSGSNYEQFF
>TRBD2|-|TRBJ2-2|TRBV4-3
TGCGCCAGCAGCTCCACTAGCGGGGGGGCCTTCGGGGAGCTGTTTTTT
CASSSTSGGAFGELFF
>-|-|TRBJ2-3|TRBV7-1
TGTGCCATCGCCGGGATCGGGGTAGGGCGGGAAGATACGCAGTATTTT
CAIAGIGVGREDTQYF
>-|-|TRBJ2-1|TRBV28
TGTGCCAGCAGTTCCACAGCGACCTCCTACAATGAGCAGTTCTTC
CASSSTATSYNEQFF
>-|medium-sized|TRBJ2-2|TRBV7-3
TGTGCCAGCAGCTTAACCGGGCGTACCGGGGAGCTGTTTTTT
CASSLTGRTGELFF
>-|-|TRBJ1-2|TRBV4-3
TGCGCCAGCAGCCCCCACGGGGGTAACTATGGCTACACCTTC
CASSPHGGNYGYTF
>-|many|TRBJ2-1|TRBV6-5
TGTGCCAGCAGTTACTCGTCAGCCTCGGACAATGAGCAGTTCTTC
CASSYSSASDNEQFF
>-|-|TRBJ1-1|TRBV2
TGTGCCACCTTAGGGATGAACACTGAAGCTTTCTTT
CATLGMNTEAFF
>TRBD1|-|TRBJ1-2|TRBV6-5
TGTGCCAGCAGTTTGGGACAGGGGGACGGCTACACCTTC
CASSLGQGDGYTF
>-|-|TRBJ2-3|TRBV12-3/TRBV12-4
TGTGCCAGCAATTTAGCGCCGGCAGATACGCAGTATTTT
CASNLAPADTQYF
>-|-|TRBJ1-1|TRBV19
TGTGCCAGTAGTATTGGGGCCGGGGGGACTGAAGCTTTCTTT
CASSIGAGGTEAFF
>TRBD2|-|TRBJ2-5|TRBV7-6
TGTGCCAGCAGCCCCGGGGGGGACCAAGAGACCCAGTACTTC
CASSPGGDQETQYF
>-|few|TRBJ2-7|TRBV4-3
TGCGCCAGCAGCCAAGCAGCGGACAGTGTAGTCTACGAGCAGTACTTC
CASSQAADSVVYEQYF
>TRBD1|many|TRBJ1-2|TRBV12-3/TRBV12-4
TGTGCCAGCAGTTTAGGTCGCAGGGGGCAATTTGGCTACACCTTC
CASSLGRRGQFGYTF
>-|-|TRBJ2-1|TRBV7-8
TGTGCCAGCAGCTTATCTATTGGAAATGAGCAGTTCTTC
CASSLSIGNEQFF
>TRBD2|-|TRBJ2-3|TRBV27
TGTGCCAGCAGCCCAGGCGGGGGACCCCCCACGGGGGATACGCAGTATTTT
CASSPGGGPPTGDTQYF
>-|-|TRBJ2-7|TRBV27
TGTGCCAGCTCCTCTTCTGTGGACGGGAGCTCCTACGAGCAGTACTTC
CASSSSVDGSSYEQYF
>-|few|TRBJ1-1|TRBV7-9
TGTGCCAGCAGCTTAGTCTTGGGACGGACTGAAGCTTTCTTT
CASSLVLGRTEAFF
>-|-|TRBJ2-7|TRBV7-8
TGTGCCAGCAGCTACTCGGGACTTGGGACCTACGAGCAGTACTTC
CASSYSGLGTYEQYF
>-|few|TRBJ2-7|TRBV30
TGTGCCTGGAGTGCGGGGGGCCTTTCCGCCTACGAGCAGTACTTC
CAWSAGGLSAYEQYF
>-|-|TRBJ1-3|TRBV6-2/TRBV6-3
TGTGCCAGCAGTGACTATACGGACAGAGGAAACACCATATATTTT
CASSDYTDRGNTIYF
>-|few|TRBJ2-5|TRBV7-9
TGTGCCAGCAGCTTAGCTGCTTGGACGGAGGGTAGGTCGGAGACCCAGTACTTC
CASSLAAWTEGRSETQYF
>-|-|TRBJ2-1|TRBV18
TGTGCCAGCTCACCAGAGAACAGGGAGAATGAGCAGTTCTTC
CASSPENRENEQFF
>-|-|TRBJ1-2|TRBV27
TGTGCCAGCAGTGGGTTACCTCTCTATGGCTACACCTTC
CASSGLPLYGYTF
>-|-|TRBJ2-5|TRBV30
TGTGCCTGGAAAGGGCCAGAGTACCAAGAGACCCAGTACTTC
CAWKGPEYQETQYF
>-|-|TRBJ1-6|TRBV30
TGTGCCTGGAGTGTCCTTGGACGGAATTCACCCCTCCACTTT
CAWSVLGRNSPLHF
>-|-|TRBJ1-4|TRBV19
TGTGCCGCCTCGCCGGGGGGGGGCCAAACTAATGAAAAACTGTTTTTT
CAASPGGGQTNEKLFF
>TRBD2|few|TRBJ2-1|TRBV6-2/TRBV6-3
TGTGCCAGCCTAGGGACTAGCGGGAGTTACAATGAGCAGTTCTTC
CASLGTSGSYNEQFF
>-|many|TRBJ2-5|TRBV7-9
TGTGCCAGCAGCTTCGAAGATAAAGAGACCCAGTACTTC
CASSFEDKETQYF
>TRBD2|-|TRBJ2-1|TRBV9
TGTGCCAGCAGCGCGGGGAGCGGGGGGAGCTCCTACAATGAGCAGTTCTTC
CASSAGSGGSSYNEQFF
>-|-|TRBJ2-7|TRBV30
TGTGCCTGGCAGGGGGGGTACTCCTACGAGCAGTACTTC
CAWQGGYSYEQYF
>-|-|TRBJ2-1|TRBV28
TGTGCCAGCACCCGCGTGGGCAATGAGCAGTTCTTC
CASTRVGNEQFF
>-|few|TRBJ2-7|TRBV6-1
TGTGCCAGCAGTCCAACCGCGGCAGTGTCCCCCTACGAGCAGTACTTC
CASSPTAAVSPYEQYF
>-|few|TRBJ1-2|TRBV24-1
TGTGCCACCGGGGACGGGGTCTATGGCTACACCTTC
CATGDGVYGYTF
>TRBD1|once|TRBJ1-1|TRBV13
TGTGCCAGCAGCTTCCGGGACAGGGGATCTGAAGCTTTCTTT
CASSFRDRGSEAFF
>-|many|TRBJ2-1|TRBV12-3/TRBV12-4
TGTGCCAGCAGTTCCAGCCCAGCGCGGGCCGACAATGAGCAGTTCTTC
CASSSSPARADNEQFF
>-|few|TRBJ2-1|TRBV7-6
TGTGCCAGCAGCTTATTTGTCGCCCAGGAGCAGTTCTTC
CASSLFVAQEQFF
>-|-|TRBJ1-4|TRBV6-5
TGTGCCAGCAGTTCCTCCGGGGGCGCTTATGAAAAACTGTTTTTT
CASSSSGGAYEKLFF
>-|-|TRBJ2-1|TRBV5-1
TGCGCCAGCAGCTTGGACCTGGGGGGTACAGGCAATGAGCAGTTCTTC
CASSLDLGGTGNEQFF
>TRBD1|-|TRBJ2-3|TRBV11-3
TGTGCCAGCAGCGGAGGCGGACAGGGGGCTATAGATACGCAGTATTTT
CASSGGGQGAIDTQYF
>TRBD2|many|TRBJ2-1|TRBV5-1
TGCGCCAGCAGCTTGGAGGGCCTTGGACTAGCGGGTGATGAGCAGTTCTTC
CASSLEGLGLAGDEQFF